These T cell receptor beta chains were read from a single sample in a study of CD8+ T cells in alopecia areata. Profiling relied on immunoSEQ multiplex PCR, and the TCRdb table lists in-frame clones only, not all of them. The profile shows 160,000 or so clones, 58% of them singletons. Here the sequenced sample was CD4+ T cells sorted from blood, taken at approximately week 55, from a patient treated with tofacitinib. The receptors shown here come from a human donor with alopecia areata. Each CDR3 is given with its conserved first and last residue. The D gene is left open where the match is weak. The size field is filled for only some rows; it gives once, few, many or a size class.

j_gene | abundance | d_gene | v_gene | CDR3aa | CDR3nt
TRBJ1-2 | NA | NA | TRBV7-2 | CASSIDSNYGYTF | TGTGCCAGCAGCATCGACAGTAACTATGGCTACACCTTC
TRBJ2-1 | few | NA | TRBV7-9 | CASSSPEAHEQFF | TGTGCCAGCAGTTCTCCAGAGGCCCATGAGCAGTTCTTC
TRBJ2-7 | few | NA | TRBV29-1 | CSASDNSYEQYF | TGCAGCGCCTCGGACAACTCCTACGAGCAGTACTTC
TRBJ1-6 | NA | NA | TRBV9 | CASSVEQATNSPLHF | TGTGCCAGCAGCGTAGAACAGGCGACTAATTCACCCCTCCACTTT
TRBJ2-7 | NA | NA | TRBV2 | CASSEEGEQYF | TGTGCCAGCAGTGAGGAGGGGGAGCAGTACTTC
TRBJ1-1 | NA | NA | TRBV18 | CASSRDTEAFF | TGTGCCAGCTCACGGGACACTGAAGCTTTCTTT
TRBJ2-1 | few | TRBD1 | TRBV7-3 | CASSLSGTGNYNEQFF | TGTGCCAGCAGCCTATCCGGGACAGGGAACTACAATGAGCAGTTCTTC
TRBJ1-2 | NA | TRBD1 | TRBV7-2 | CASSPTTGTGRGYTF | TGTGCCAGCAGCCCGACGACCGGGACAGGGCGAGGCTACACCTTC
TRBJ2-7 | few | TRBD1 | TRBV10-3 | CAISVRDRSHEQYF | TGTGCCATCAGTGTCCGGGACAGGTCCCACGAGCAGTACTTC
TRBJ2-4 | NA | NA | TRBV5-1 | CASSDGQILAKNIQYF | TGCGCCAGCAGCGACGGACAGATACTAGCCAAAAACATTCAGTACTTC
TRBJ2-2 | NA | NA | TRBV30 | CAWSVARNTGELFF | TGTGCCTGGAGTGTAGCGAGGAACACCGGGGAGCTGTTTTTT
TRBJ2-2 | NA | NA | TRBV14 | CASSHRLRGSGELFF | TGTGCCAGCAGCCATCGGCTCCGCGGGTCCGGGGAGCTGTTTTTT